This T cell receptor (beta chain) was sequenced during a study of graft-versus-host responses after intestinal transplantation. Whole-study results and caveats: Marrow from the recipient contained GvH clones, some of which had appeared first in ileum or blood. Early post-transplant HvG declines showed an association with peak circulating GvH clone levels.

Some clones are missing from TCRdb's copy, which holds only in-frame ones; the method was immunoSEQ multiplex PCR. The sample gives 75,000 to 100,000 clones, 91% of which show up once; approximately 0.18% is in the top ten. As to this clone: Its target is not known.

Trimming removed 5 bases from V and 3 bases from J, with 15 bases in between. Germline V lookup: CDR1 MGHRA, CDR2 YSYEKL. The CDR3 is 15 amino acids. The specimen was unstimulated CD4+ T cells sorted from spleen or lymph node cells, collected before transplant. This receptor was identified in a human donor who was the organ donor for an intestinal transplant. The chain links TRBV4-1 to TRBJ2-3; D not certain. This CDR3 is CASSNYRGPTDTQYF. The CDR3, as DNA: TGCGCCAGCAGCAACTACCGTGGCCCGACAGATACGCAGTATTTT.